This T cell receptor (beta chain) was identified during a study of shared clonotypes between healthy human individuals. Assay used: immunoSEQ multiplex PCR; TCRdb lists only in-frame clones, some missing. The sample shows 980,000 or so clones, over 75% of them seen only once. From CD4+ cells came CD45RA+ naive and CD45RA-negative memory subsets. The specimen was memory CD4+ T cells sorted from blood. Stated subset: CD45RA-negative fraction. This receptor was obtained from a man aged 18-30 years in good health.

CDR3 coding DNA: TGTGCCAGCAGTGAATGGGGGGTGGGGCGGGAAGAGACCCAGTACTTC. Translating it yields CASSEWGVGREETQYF. The gene calls are TRBV6-1 and TRBJ2-5, with a weak D call TRBD2 (6 bases). Germline V gene lookup returns CDR1 MNHNS and CDR2 SASEGT. This CDR3 spans 16 amino acids. V was cut by 2 bases and J by 3 bases, with 16 bases left in between.